Below are 5 T cell receptor beta chains sequenced from a single sample in a study of blood T cell repertoires in COVID-19. The method was immunoSEQ multiplex PCR; TCRdb's version includes in-frame clones alone and lacks a portion of them. Of just over 650,000 clones in the sample, more than 80% were seen once. The material sequenced was peripheral blood. These receptors came from a woman between 18 and 30 years old with acute or convalescent COVID-19.

The rearrangement uses TRBV5-4 and TRBJ1-1, with TRBD1 as a possible D gene (6 bases). Germline lookup yields CDR1 SGHNT and CDR2 YYREEE (reference sequence). Deletions cut 0 bases from V and 7 bases from J, with 7 bases between. The CDR3 extends over 12 amino acids. For the CDR3, the DNA is TGTGCCAGCAGCTTGGGACAGGATGAAGCTTTCTTT. Its protein product is CASSLGQDEAFF.

This clone was recorded only once. This chain uses TRBV7-9 with TRBJ2-2; 10 bases map to TRBD1. The CDR3 has 16 amino acids. The J segment lost 3 bases and the V segment lost 5 bases, leaving 6 bases of the junction unmatched. Germline V gene data show CDR1 as SEHNR and CDR2 as FQNEAQ (reference sequence). The CDR3 spells CASSLRTGGYTGELFF. As DNA, the CDR3 is TGTGCCAGCAGCCTCCGGACAGGGGGATACACCGGGGAGCTGTTTTTT. Combining the CDR3 with reference TRBV7-9 and TRBJ2-2 gives the whole variable domain DTGVSQNPRHKITKRGQNVTFRCDPISEHNRLYWYRQTLGQGPEFLTYFQNEAQLEKSRLLSDRFSAERPKGSFSTLEIQRTEQGDSAMYLCASSLRTGGYTGELFFGEGSRLTVL.

A remark on this clone: One junction end disagrees with the germline gene, perhaps due to a read error. The chain employs TRBV5-6 and TRBJ1-3, with D possibly TRBD1 on 6 matching bases. CDR3 length equals 12 residues. Per the germline V gene, CDR1 is SGHDT and CDR2 is YYEEEE. CDR3 DNA: TGTGCCAGCAGCAGAAGAGGACAGTTAGCCCATTTT. It encodes CASSRRGQLAHF.

The table lists this clone with a count of one. The CDR3 is CATSPLGDGYGYTF. In nucleotides, the CDR3 is TGTGCCACCAGCCCCTTAGGGGATGGCTATGGCTACACCTTC. The rearrangement uses TRBV15 and TRBJ1-2; tentatively, D is TRBD1 (5 bases). V lost 5 bases and J lost 4, with 14 bases in between. The CDR3 sequence is 14 residues long. From germline, CDR1 is LNHNV and CDR2 YYDKDF (reference sequence).

The V gene is TRBV7-6, the J gene TRBJ2-3; D gene unclear. Germline CDR1 is SGHVS and CDR2 is FNYEAQ. The CDR3 runs 14 residues. V shed 3 bases and J shed 4 bases, with 11 bases lying between them. The CDR3 region has the DNA TGTGCCAGCAGCTTGGGTACAGCTCCAGATACGCAGTATTTT. As protein: CASSLGTAPDTQYF.